This TCR beta chain appears in the sequencing data of a study of human T cells and chemical hapten exposure. V trimming: 4 bases; J trimming: 5 bases; junction bases outside the gene matches: 8. Germline CDR1 is SQVTM and CDR2 is ANQGSEA. CDR3 length: 14 residues. As the library was built, unique molecular identifiers were attached to individual cDNA molecules. Using its own MiXCR run on the RACE reads, TCRdb lists one record per CDR3 protein. The data contain 20,000 to 30,000 distinct CDR3 sequences, roughly 10% of them seen just once; the ten biggest clones take up approximately 6.9%. For this clonotype: Its matching antigen is unknown.

Time point specified: patch test 2, 6 weeks after DPC sensitization. Treatment defined: therapeutic diphenylcyclopropenone sensitization with weekly scalp DPC. General study points: Alopecia was present in the donors, so their immune response may differ from healthy people's.

Here the sequenced sample was whole blood, taken in connection with sensitization to the hapten diphenylcyclopropenone (DPC). The sequence was collected from a man aged 25 to 40 with alopecia areata. Some clones in this sample may be carry-over from other donors' samples. V usage is TRBV29-1 and J usage is TRBJ2-7; 10 bases match TRBD2. The DNA of the CDR3 is TGCAGCGTTGGCCCTAGCGGGGGTTCGAACGAGCAGTACTTC. Protein sequence: CSVGPSGGSNEQYF.